This T cell receptor (beta chain) comes out of a study of Tregs in tolerant kidney transplant recipients. This CDR3 has 17 residues. Germline trimming cut 2 bases from V and 5 bases from J; bases unmatched to any gene: 10. Per germline, CDR1 LGHNA and CDR2 YNFKEQ. Repertoires were generated with immunoSEQ multiplex PCR, while TCRdb's copy carries only in-frame clones and drops some. Of tens of thousands of clones in the sample, approximately 93% were seen once. The input for sequencing was CD4+ T cells from blood, taken before the transplant. The sequence derives from a human donor who received a combined kidney and bone marrow transplant. The chain links TRBV4-2 to TRBJ2-1, with TRBD1 matching over 9 bases. CDR3 in DNA: TGTGCCAGCAGCCAACCGTTGGGACAGGGAGGTGACAATGAGCAGTTCTTC. Protein sequence: CASSQPLGQGGDNEQFF.